The 28 T cell receptor beta chains given below trace back to one sample, sequenced in a study of shared clonotypes between healthy human individuals. TCRdb's table, derived via immunoSEQ multiplex PCR, lists solely in-frame clones and lacks some. The data contain fewer than 200,000 clones, over 85% of them singletons. The sample was naive CD4+ T cells sorted from blood. Subset indicated: CD45RA+ positively selected. The receptors stem from a young woman in good health.

The chain joins TRBV5-5 to TRBJ1-3, with D hard to call. Germline V gene sequence: CDR1 SGHKS, CDR2 YYEKEE (reference sequence). The V end lost 4 bases, the J end lost 0 bases, and 14 bases lay between the germline ends. The CDR3 covers 16 residues. This CDR3 is CASSLPPGISGNTIYF. CDR3 nucleotide sequence: TGTGCCAGCAGCCTACCTCCTGGGATCTCTGGAAACACCATATATTTT.

The chain recombines TRBV7-2 with TRBJ1-1; D unresolved. This CDR3 contains 13 residues. V lost 2 bases to trimming and J lost 1 base, with 5 bases between them. Germline V gives CDR1 SGHTA, CDR2 FQGNSA. The CDR3 region is CASSLTPNTEAFF. In DNA form, the CDR3 reads TGTGCCAGCAGCTTAACGCCGAACACTGAAGCTTTCTTT.

The chain links TRBV29-1 to TRBJ2-3, with 9 bases that match TRBD2. Per the germline V gene, CDR1 is SQVTM and CDR2 is ANQGSEA. V trimming: 4 bases; J trimming: 3 bases; junction bases outside the gene matches: 11. The CDR3 is 16 residues long. DNA for the CDR3: TGCAGCGTTGGGGAAAGGAATAGCGGGAGAACAGATACGCAGTATTTT. Translated, it gives CSVGERNSGRTDTQYF.

This sequence joins TRBV27 and TRBJ1-6; D is ambiguous. Germline V gene data show CDR1 as MNHEY and CDR2 as SMNVEV (reference sequence). V shed 2 bases and J shed 14 bases, with 34 bases lying between them. This CDR3 spans 20 amino acids. CDR3 sequence: CASSLKTPLKGGNSSPTLHF. The CDR3 DNA follows: TGTGCCAGCAGTTTAAAGACGCCGTTAAAGGGAGGGAATTCCTCTCCGACCCTCCACTTT.

V and J are TRBV27 and TRBJ2-7; perhaps TRBD2 as D (5 bases). V was pared by 10 bases and J by 3 bases, with 16 bases between. CDR3 length: 13 amino acids. Germline V lookup: CDR1 MNHEY, CDR2 SMNVEV (reference sequence). CDR3 loop: CATKRLSDYEQYF. CDR3 coding DNA: TGTGCCACCAAGAGACTAAGCGACTACGAGCAGTACTTC.

This clone was detected only a few times. The chain recombines TRBV27 with TRBJ2-7; no firm D call. This CDR3 is built from 13 residues. Trimming took 6 bases from V and 3 from J, leaving 12 bases between them. CDR1 and CDR2 (germline): MNHEY, SMNVEV (reference sequence). The CDR3 DNA reads as TGTGCCAGCAGCCCCCCAAACCACTACGAGCAGTACTTC. Translated, it gives CASSPPNHYEQYF.

This sequence joins TRBV12-5 and TRBJ1-5; no clear D gene. Germline CDR1 reads LGHNT; CDR2 reads FRNRAP. V lost 2 bases, J lost 0 bases, and 14 bases lay in between. The CDR3 has 17 residues. The CDR3 sequence is CASGLNAAPYSNQPQHF. For the CDR3, the DNA is TGTGCTAGTGGTTTGAATGCGGCACCTTATAGCAATCAGCCCCAGCATTTT.

The chain uses TRBV19 and TRBJ1-3; maybe TRBD1 (6 bases). The CDR3 contains 15 residues. In germline, CDR1 is LNHDA, CDR2 SQIVND (reference sequence). The ends were cut back, 7 bases at V and 3 bases at J, with 16 bases in the middle. The CDR3 protein is CASTRQALDGNTIYF. The CDR3 nucleotides are TGTGCCAGTACAAGACAGGCGCTCGATGGAAACACCATATATTTT.

Written as DNA, the CDR3 is TGTGCCAGCAGCTTACGGGGCGAGCAGTACTTC. This encodes CASSLRGEQYF. The V gene is TRBV7-2, the J gene TRBJ2-7, with D perhaps matching TRBD2 (5 bases). CDR1 and CDR2 from the germline V gene are SGHTA and FQGNSA. V was shortened by 2 bases and J by 6 bases, with 5 bases between the two germline ends. The CDR3 loop spans 11 amino acids. Drawing the rest from reference TRBV7-2 and TRBJ2-7, the complete variable domain is GAGVSQSPSNKVTEKGKDVELRCDPISGHTALYWYRQSLGQGLEFLIYFQGNSAPDKSGLPSDRFSAERTGGSVSTLTIQRTQQEDSAVYLCASSLRGEQYFGPGTRLTVT.

In this sample, this clone turned up once. This sequence joins TRBV13 and TRBJ2-7; 10 positions match TRBD2. Germline CDR1 is PRHDT and CDR2 is FYEKMQ (reference sequence). The trim removed 4 bases at V and 3 bases at J, leaving 15 bases unmatched. This CDR3 is built from 18 residues. The CDR3 here is CASSSSGLAGVVVYEQYF. Written as DNA, the CDR3 is TGTGCCAGCAGCTCCTCAGGGCTAGCGGGAGTGGTGGTCTACGAGCAGTACTTC.

CDR3 DNA: TGTGCCAGCAGACCGCAGGGACAGACCTACGAGCAGTACTTC. Amino acids: CASRPQGQTYEQYF. The chain carries TRBV28 and TRBJ2-7; 7 bases are a match to TRBD1. V shed 6 bases, J shed 2 bases, and the junction held 7 bases outside the gene matches. Germline V gene lookup returns CDR1 MDHEN and CDR2 SYDVKM. The CDR3 is 14 amino acids.

CDR3 residues: CASSEADYQPQHF. CDR3 nucleotide sequence: TGTGCCAGCAGTGAGGCTGACTATCAGCCCCAGCATTTT. J is TRBJ1-5 and V is TRBV25-1, with no clear D. The CDR3 consists of 13 residues. In germline, CDR1 is MGHDK, CDR2 SYGVNS. The V gene lost 3 bases and the J gene lost 5 bases, with 8 bases spanning the gap.

The V and J genes are TRBV6-5 and TRBJ1-2; 7 positions agree with TRBD1. V trimming: 4 bases; J trimming: 9 bases; junction bases outside the gene matches: 5. There are 12 residues in the CDR3. The germline V gene encodes CDR1 MNHEY and CDR2 SVGAGI. The CDR3 coding sequence is TGTGCCAGCAGTTCCACAGGGGATAGCTACACCTTC. This sequence encodes CASSSTGDSYTF.

The chain carries TRBV7-2 and TRBJ2-5; 9 bases are shared with TRBD1. CDR1 and CDR2 (germline): SGHTA, FQGNSA. After removal of 8 bases from V and 5 bases from J, the junction contained 6 bases not matched to a gene. There are 13 residues in the CDR3. The CDR3 is CASGQGRGETQYF. The CDR3 DNA follows: TGTGCCAGCGGACAGGGGAGGGGGGAGACCCAGTACTTC.

The V and J genes are TRBV9 and TRBJ1-1; D uncertain. The CDR3 loop spans 13 amino acids. The germline gives CDR1 SGDLS, CDR2 YYNGEE. V shed 9 bases and J shed 0 bases, with 12 bases lying between them. The CDR3 loop reads CATKPRMNTEAFF. CDR3 coding DNA: TGTGCCACTAAACCAAGGATGAACACTGAAGCTTTCTTT.

This chain connects TRBV27 to TRBJ1-1; unclear D gene. CDR3 length: 16 residues. The V gene's germline CDR1 is MNHEY and CDR2 SMNVEV (reference sequence). V shed 4 bases and J shed 1 base, with 16 bases lying between them. CDR3 in DNA: TGTGCCAGCAGTTGGCAATTCGGGAGGACGAACACTGAAGCTTTCTTT. Its translation is CASSWQFGRTNTEAFF.

The chain joins TRBV9 to TRBJ2-2; TRBD2 matches 15 bases. From germline, CDR1 is SGDLS and CDR2 YYNGEE. Losses at the gene ends were 0 bases for V and 4 bases for J; bases not matched to a gene: 1. There are 17 residues in the CDR3. The CDR3 bases are TGTGCCAGCAGCGTAGCGGGACTAGCGGGAGGCACCGGGGAGCTGTTTTTT. It specifies CASSVAGLAGGTGELFF. The variable domain in full, completed from reference TRBV9 and TRBJ2-2, reads DSGVTQTPKHLITATGQRVTLRCSPRSGDLSVYWYQQSLDQGLQFLIQYYNGEERAKGNILERFSAQQFPDLHSELNLSSLELGDSALYFCASSVAGLAGGTGELFFGEGSRLTVL.

The rearrangement uses TRBV6-6 and TRBJ2-7; 7 positions match TRBD1. J lost 1 base, V lost 6 bases, and 6 bases had no gene match. Germline V lookup: CDR1 MNHNY, CDR2 SVGAGI (reference sequence). This CDR3 region has 14 residues. The CDR3 region is CASSFDRVSYEQYF. The CDR3 DNA sequence: TGTGCCAGCAGCTTCGACAGGGTATCCTACGAGCAGTACTTC.

The genes are TRBV9 and TRBJ2-1; D is unresolved. V gave up 4 bases and J gave up 2 bases, with 10 bases separating them. The CDR3 loop spans 14 amino acids. The germline gives CDR1 SGDLS, CDR2 YYNGEE. The CDR3 nucleotides read TGTGCCAGCAGCCTCTCGACCACCTACAATGAGCAGTTCTTC. Its translation is CASSLSTTYNEQFF.

This clone was found once. The chain is built from TRBV5-1 and TRBJ2-3; 12 bases are a match to TRBD1. Germline V gives CDR1 SGHRS, CDR2 YFSETQ. The CDR3 sequence is 15 residues long. Trimming removed 4 bases from V and 2 bases from J; junction bases left unmatched: 2. CDR3 loop: CASSRDRGLTDTQYF. CDR3 nucleotide sequence: TGCGCCAGCAGCCGGGACAGGGGGCTCACAGATACGCAGTATTTT.

This chain joins TRBV28 and TRBJ1-1; 9 nucleotides align to TRBD1. Germline V gene sequence: CDR1 MDHEN, CDR2 SYDVKM. The CDR3 has 16 residues. The J segment lost 4 bases and the V segment lost 6 bases, leaving 12 bases of the junction unmatched. The CDR3 nucleotides are TGTGCCAGCAGCCTGATACAGGGGGCGCCGGGCACTGAAGCTTTCTTT. It codes for CASSLIQGAPGTEAFF.

The chain has TRBV5-6 and TRBJ2-3, with TRBD2 identical over 8 bases. V trimming: 5 bases; J trimming: 0 bases; junction bases outside the gene matches: 2. The CDR3 length is 14 residues. CDR1 is SGHDT, CDR2 YYEEEE, per germline. The CDR3 region has the DNA TGTGCCAGCAGTTTAGCGGGAAGCACAGATACGCAGTATTTT. Translated, it gives CASSLAGSTDTQYF.

The rearrangement uses TRBV20-1 and TRBJ2-1, with D possibly being TRBD2 (5 bases). Germline CDR1 reads DFQATT; CDR2 reads SNEGSKA (reference sequence). Trimming left V 2 bases short and J 10 bases short, with 6 bases between. The CDR3 is 10 amino acids. CDR3 nucleotides: TGCAGTGCTAGACCGGGGGAGCAGTTCTTC. Its translation: CSARPGEQFF.

This chain connects TRBV5-8 to TRBJ2-5, with D possibly TRBD2 on 6 matching bases. The DNA end is a closer match to TRBJ2-7, so the J assignment may be wrong. CDR1 is SGHTS and CDR2 is YDEGEE in the germline V gene. This CDR3 is built from 15 residues. The CDR3 DNA is TGTGCCAGCAGTTGGGGCGGGACGGCTCGGTACGAGCAGTACTTC. Its translation: CASSWGGTARYEQYF.

The chain uses TRBV4-1 and TRBJ2-7; tentatively, D is TRBD1 (6 bases). The germline CDR1 and CDR2 sequences are MGHRA and YSYEKL. CDR3 length: 15 residues. V was trimmed by 4 bases and J by 4 bases, leaving 17 bases between them. The CDR3 nucleotides are TGCGCCAGCAGCCCCAACAGGGTCCAAGGTTACGAGCAGTACTTC. Its translation is CASSPNRVQGYEQYF.

This clone was picked up one time. This chain links TRBV4-1 with TRBJ2-7; TRBD2 matches at 10 bases. Germline-derived CDR1 and CDR2 are MGHRA and YSYEKL. The CDR3 runs to 15 residues. V gave up 1 base and J gave up 4 bases; unmatched junction bases: 4. The CDR3 sequence: CASSQVTSGRYEQYF. The DNA of the CDR3 is TGCGCCAGCAGCCAAGTGACTAGCGGGCGGTACGAGCAGTACTTC.

The V and J genes are TRBV2 and TRBJ2-5; D remains unclear. The J call is doubtful: the DNA matches TRBJ2-7 better. The germline gives CDR1 SNHLY, CDR2 FYNNEI. The CDR3 runs to 12 residues. CDR3 sequence: CASSEIYYEQYF. The CDR3 bases are TGTGCCAGCAGTGAAATCTACTACGAGCAGTACTTC.

The chain couples TRBV5-1 to TRBJ2-2, with TRBD2 matching over 8 bases. CDR3 length equals 13 residues. Germline V CDR1 and CDR2: SGHRS, YFSETQ. Trimming took 8 bases from V and 3 from J; bases not matched to a gene: 3. CDR3 DNA: TGCGCCAGTAGAGCGGGAGACACCGGGGAGCTGTTTTTT. This gives the protein CASRAGDTGELFF. The full variable domain, completed using reference TRBV5-1 and TRBJ2-2, is KAGVTQTPRYLIKTRGQQVTLSCSPISGHRSVSWYQQTPGQGLQFLFEYFSETQRNKGNFPGRFSGRQFSNSRSEMNVSTLELGDSALYLCASRAGDTGELFFGEGSRLTVL.